One sample yielded the 23 T cell receptor beta chains listed below, sequenced in a study of cytomegalovirus exposure and HLA in healthy donors. It was with 60 Vbeta and 13 Jbeta primers that the PCR ran. Some clones are missing from TCRdb's copy, which holds only in-frame ones; the method was immunoSEQ multiplex PCR. Among under 150,000 clones listed, around 83% were seen once. The sample was PBMCs. The receptors were sampled from a man aged 50 to 60 in good health and CMV-seronegative.

The CDR3 DNA is TGCGCCAGCACCCGGCAGCAGACTATCCAAGAGACCCAGTACTTC. Translating it yields CASTRQQTIQETQYF. V and J are TRBV5-1 and TRBJ2-5, with TRBD2 as a possible D gene (5 bases). This CDR3 has 15 amino acids. Trimming took 6 bases from V and 1 from J, leaving 16 bases between them. Germline CDR1 is SGHRS and CDR2 is YFSETQ.

CDR3 nucleotides: TGTGCCAGCTCAGCCGTACCGACAGGCTCTGAAGCTTTCTTT. It encodes CASSAVPTGSEAFF. The V call is TRBV18, the J call TRBJ1-1; weak D call: TRBD1 (6 bases). Germline lookup yields CDR1 KGHSH and CDR2 LQKENI. Deletions cut 5 bases from V and 6 bases from J, with 16 bases between. The CDR3 is 14 residues long.

CDR3 nucleotides: TGTGCCAGCAGCTTAAGTTGGCGGGGGAACAATGAGCAGTTCTTC. Protein: CASSLSWRGNNEQFF. The rearrangement uses TRBV11-3 and TRBJ2-1, with 7 nucleotides matching TRBD2. Germline V gene lookup returns CDR1 SGHNT and CDR2 YENEEA. V dropped 2 bases and J dropped 5; count of bases not matched to a gene: 6. This CDR3 region has 15 residues.

This clone came up a few times. This chain links TRBV7-8 with TRBJ2-2, with 8 bases lining up with TRBD1. The germline V gene encodes CDR1 SGHVS and CDR2 FQNEAQ. The CDR3 totals 16 residues. V was pared by 5 bases and J by 6 bases, with 11 bases of the junction left unmatched. This chain's CDR3 is CASSAQLTGEAGELFF. For the CDR3, the DNA is TGTGCCAGCAGCGCACAACTGACAGGGGAAGCCGGGGAGCTGTTTTTT.

The table lists this clone with a count of one. The chain couples TRBV10-2 to TRBJ1-2; the D is unclear. The germline CDR1 and CDR2 sequences are WSHSY and SAAADI. The V and J ends lost 3 bases and 7 bases respectively, with 6 bases between them. The CDR3 covers 11 residues. CDR3 in amino acids: CASSDRSGYTF. The CDR3 DNA sequence: TGCGCCAGCAGTGATAGGAGTGGCTACACCTTC.

The chain employs TRBV5-4 and TRBJ2-7; the match to TRBD2 covers 10 bases. Germline CDR1 and CDR2: SGHNT and YYREEE (reference sequence). With V trimmed by 0 bases and J by 3 bases, 9 bases remained unmatched. The CDR3 extends over 17 amino acids. The CDR3 region has the DNA TGTGCCAGCAGCTTGGCCGGTGAGCGGGGGGGACACTACGAGCAGTACTTC. This gives the protein CASSLAGERGGHYEQYF.

This clone was recorded once. J is TRBJ1-6 and V is TRBV10-3; 8 positions agree with TRBD1. V shed 8 bases and J 9 bases; nucleotides not matched to a gene: 6. Germline CDR1 is ENHRY and CDR2 is SYGVKD. The CDR3 has 13 residues. CDR3 loop: CAIDQGAGSPLHF. DNA of the CDR3: TGTGCCATCGACCAGGGGGCAGGTTCACCCCTCCACTTT.

V is TRBV29-1 and J is TRBJ2-2; 7 bases align to TRBD1. CDR3 length: 13 amino acids. The trim removed 5 bases at V and 3 bases at J, leaving 3 bases unmatched. In germline, CDR1 is SQVTM, CDR2 ANQGSEA. CDR3 sequence: CSVYGQDTGELFF. The CDR3 DNA reads as TGCAGCGTTTACGGACAGGACACCGGGGAGCTGTTTTTT.

The chain employs TRBV27 and TRBJ2-3; TRBD1 might be the D (5 bases). CDR1 MNHEY and CDR2 SMNVEV come from the germline V gene (reference sequence). This CDR3 has 14 residues. The V end lost 6 bases, the J end lost 4 bases, and 14 bases lay between the germline ends. CDR3 sequence reads: CASSPTTEPDTQYF. CDR3 sequence (DNA): TGTGCCAGCAGCCCTACGACAGAACCAGATACGCAGTATTTT.

The rearrangement joins TRBV27 to TRBJ1-5; the match to TRBD1 covers 7 bases. The V gene end was trimmed by 5 bases and the J gene end by 6 bases; junction bases not matched to a gene: 13. CDR3 size: 16 residues. The V gene's germline CDR1 is MNHEY and CDR2 SMNVEV (reference sequence). In nucleotides, the CDR3 is TGTGCCAGCAGTCCGCAGCTTAGGGACAGATTTCAGCCCCAGCATTTT. Translating it yields CASSPQLRDRFQPQHF.

V and J are TRBV6-1 and TRBJ2-2; D uncertain. The germline gives CDR1 MNHNS, CDR2 SASEGT. The CDR3 sequence is 11 residues long. With 5 bases removed from V and 6 bases from J, the gap between germline ends came to 4 bases. The CDR3 DNA is TGTGCCAGCAGTCGTTCCGGGGAGCTGTTTTTT. It specifies CASSRSGELFF.

The chain joins TRBV5-1 to TRBJ1-4, with D unresolved. The CDR3 totals 17 residues. Germline-derived CDR1 and CDR2 are SGHRS and YFSETQ. V was pared by 4 bases and J by 2 bases, with 18 bases between. The CDR3 region is CASSPAGPFGTNEKLFF. CDR3 nucleotide sequence: TGCGCCAGCAGCCCGGCGGGTCCCTTCGGGACTAATGAAAAACTGTTTTTT.

This clone has a handful of counts. The V and J genes are TRBV5-1 and TRBJ1-5; D uncertain. The germline V gene has CDR1 SGHRS and CDR2 YFSETQ. The CDR3 is made up of 15 amino acids. Trimming removed 0 bases from V and 4 bases from J, with 11 bases in between. The CDR3 here is CASSLDSPGNQPQHF. CDR3 DNA: TGCGCCAGCAGCTTGGACAGTCCGGGAAATCAGCCCCAGCATTTT.

This clone was seen only a few times. V is TRBV27 and J is TRBJ2-7, with 7 positions matching TRBD2. This CDR3 is 15 amino acids long. Germline values: CDR1 MNHEY, CDR2 SMNVEV (reference sequence). Trimming took 5 bases from V and 0 from J; bases not matched to a gene: 7. This chain's CDR3 is CASSPQAGSSYEQYF. CDR3 DNA sequence: TGTGCCAGCAGTCCACAAGCGGGGAGCTCCTACGAGCAGTACTTC.

The genes are TRBV18 and TRBJ1-2, with unresolved D. The V end lost 3 bases, the J end lost 3 bases, and 8 bases lay between the germline ends. Looked up from germline, CDR1 is KGHSH and CDR2 is LQKENI. The CDR3 contains 13 residues. The CDR3 protein is CASSPVGDYGYTF. Here the CDR3 DNA reads TGTGCCAGCTCACCCGTCGGGGACTATGGCTACACCTTC.

The chain joins TRBV5-1 to TRBJ1-2; D is unresolved. The CDR3 consists of 14 residues. Trimming removed 0 bases from V and 8 bases from J, with 14 bases in between. Germline lookup yields CDR1 SGHRS and CDR2 YFSETQ. CDR3 coding DNA: TGCGCCAGCAGCTTGGGAGGATCGCTCGTGGGCTACACCTTC. Amino acids: CASSLGGSLVGYTF.

This clone was counted a few times. This rearrangement joins TRBV18 to TRBJ1-6, with D perhaps TRBD1 (6 bases). V was clipped by 1 base and J by 7 bases, with 11 bases between them. This CDR3 is 15 amino acids long. Germline CDR1 KGHSH, CDR2 LQKENI. The CDR3 bases are TGTGCCAGCTCACCACGGGACAACAAAAATTCACCCCTCCACTTT. This sequence encodes CASSPRDNKNSPLHF.

V usage is TRBV4-1 and J usage is TRBJ1-1, with 8 bases lining up with TRBD1. CDR3 length: 12 amino acids. Germline V gene lookup returns CDR1 MGHRA and CDR2 YSYEKL. V was pared by 7 bases and J by 5 bases, with 3 bases of the junction left unmatched. CDR3 nucleotides: TGCGCCAGCACACAGGGGGGGACTGAAGCTTTCTTT. Protein product: CASTQGGTEAFF.

The chain combines TRBV27 with TRBJ2-2; 7 bases agree with TRBD1. From germline, CDR1 is MNHEY and CDR2 SMNVEV (reference sequence). This CDR3 has 17 residues. Trimming removed 3 bases from V and 3 bases from J; junction bases left unmatched: 10. In nucleotides, the CDR3 is TGTGCCAGCAGTTTCTTGGCCGGCCAGGGGGACACCGGGGAGCTGTTTTTT. As protein: CASSFLAGQGDTGELFF.

This sequence joins TRBV19 and TRBJ2-7; TRBD1 matches at 11 bases. V trimming: 4 bases; J trimming: 4 bases; junction bases outside the gene matches: 3. The CDR3 extends over 14 amino acids. Germline V gene data show CDR1 as LNHDA and CDR2 as SQIVND (reference sequence). The CDR3 loop reads CASSTGQGAYEQYF. As DNA, the CDR3 is TGTGCCAGTAGTACAGGACAGGGGGCTTACGAGCAGTACTTC. The full variable domain, in which reference TRBV19 and TRBJ2-7 provide the parts outside the CDR3, is DGGITQSPKYLFRKEGQNVTLSCEQNLNHDAMYWYRQDPGQGLRLIYYSQIVNDFQKGDIAEGYSVSREKKESFPLTVTSAQKNPTAFYLCASSTGQGAYEQYFGPGTRLTVT.

The V and J genes are TRBV5-1 and TRBJ1-1; 8 bases match TRBD1. The V gene end was trimmed by 0 bases and the J gene end by 8 bases; junction bases not matched to a gene: 3. The CDR3 runs 13 residues. Germline V gene data show CDR1 as SGHRS and CDR2 as YFSETQ. In DNA form, the CDR3 reads TGCGCCAGCAGCTTGGGCCCAGGGGGCGAAGCTTTCTTT. Translation gives CASSLGPGGEAFF.

The V and J genes are TRBV10-3 and TRBJ2-1, with TRBD2 identical over 13 bases. Germline values: CDR1 ENHRY, CDR2 SYGVKD. The CDR3 is 17 residues long. Germline trimming cut 3 bases from V and 8 bases from J; bases unmatched to any gene: 10. CDR3 coding DNA: TGTGCCATCAGTGATCCGGGACTAGCGGGGAGCTTGGATGAGCAGTTCTTC. Translating it yields CAISDPGLAGSLDEQFF.

V is TRBV5-6 and J is TRBJ1-5; no clear D. This CDR3 has 17 amino acids. The germline gives CDR1 SGHDT, CDR2 YYEEEE. Between the trimmed V and J ends, which lost 2 bases and 0 bases, there was a span of 15 bases. The CDR3 DNA reads TGTGCCAGCAGCTTAAGGACGGGAGCCCTTAGCAATCAGCCCCAGCATTTT. Translating it yields CASSLRTGALSNQPQHF. Variable domain in full (rest from reference TRBV5-6 and TRBJ1-5): DAGVTQSPTHLIKTRGQQVTLRCSPKSGHDTVSWYQQALGQGPQFIFQYYEEEERQRGNFPDRFSGHQFPNYSSELNVNALLLGDSALYLCASSLRTGALSNQPQHFGDGTRLSIL.